This TCR beta chain is drawn from a study of blood T cell repertoires in COVID-19. Overall study context: Samples taken during acute and convalescent COVID-19 were collected in the United States, Italy and Spain. T cells, B-cell-depleted T cells, or PBMCs supplied cDNA or gDNA.

The authors' processing: Amplifying reference gene primers gave estimates of nucleated cell counts. The assay was immunoSEQ multiplex PCR, and TCRdb's table has in-frame clones only and misses some. V, J and clone size derive from that table, while D and trimming were established from the DNA sequence. This table has about 320,000 clones, around 85% appearing once. Material: peripheral blood. This TCR was sampled from a human donor in a cohort sampled during active COVID-19.

Written as DNA, the CDR3 is TGTGCCAGCAGTCCCTTCTTGAGGACCGGGGAGCTGTTTTTT. Its protein is CASSPFLRTGELFF. The chain has TRBV27 and TRBJ2-2; D gene unclear. Germline values: CDR1 MNHEY, CDR2 SMNVEV (reference sequence). The CDR3 totals 14 residues. Trimming shortened V by 5 bases and J by 5 bases, and 12 bases separated the two germline ends.